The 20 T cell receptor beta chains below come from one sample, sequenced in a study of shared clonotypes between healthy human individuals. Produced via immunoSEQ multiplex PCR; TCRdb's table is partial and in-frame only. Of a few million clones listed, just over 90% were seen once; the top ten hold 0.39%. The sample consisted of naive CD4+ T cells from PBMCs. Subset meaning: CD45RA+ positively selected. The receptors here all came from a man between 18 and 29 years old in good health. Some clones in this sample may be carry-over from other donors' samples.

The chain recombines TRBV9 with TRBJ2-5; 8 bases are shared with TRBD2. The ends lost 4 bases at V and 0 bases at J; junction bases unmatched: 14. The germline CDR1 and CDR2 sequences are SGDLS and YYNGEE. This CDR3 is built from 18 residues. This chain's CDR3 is CASSPRYVAGGHQETQYF. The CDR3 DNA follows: TGTGCCAGCAGCCCACGATACGTGGCGGGGGGACACCAAGAGACCCAGTACTTC.

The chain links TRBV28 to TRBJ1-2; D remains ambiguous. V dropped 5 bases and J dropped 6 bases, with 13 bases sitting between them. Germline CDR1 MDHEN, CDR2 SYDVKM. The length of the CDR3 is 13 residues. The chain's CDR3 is CASSPRSVDGYTF. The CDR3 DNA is TGTGCCAGCAGTCCCCGCAGTGTCGATGGCTACACCTTC.

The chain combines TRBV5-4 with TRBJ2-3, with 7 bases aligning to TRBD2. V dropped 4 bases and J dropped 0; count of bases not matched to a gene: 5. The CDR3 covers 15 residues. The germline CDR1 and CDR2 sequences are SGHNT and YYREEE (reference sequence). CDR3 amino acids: CASSLGLTSTDTQYF. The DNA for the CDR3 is TGTGCCAGCAGCCTGGGACTAACTAGCACAGATACGCAGTATTTT.

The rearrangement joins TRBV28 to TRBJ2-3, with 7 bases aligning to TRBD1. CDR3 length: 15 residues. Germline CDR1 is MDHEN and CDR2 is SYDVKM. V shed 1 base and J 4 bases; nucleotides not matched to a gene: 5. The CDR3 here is CASSLLGGRADTQYF. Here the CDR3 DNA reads TGTGCCAGCAGTTTATTAGGGGGCAGGGCAGATACGCAGTATTTT.

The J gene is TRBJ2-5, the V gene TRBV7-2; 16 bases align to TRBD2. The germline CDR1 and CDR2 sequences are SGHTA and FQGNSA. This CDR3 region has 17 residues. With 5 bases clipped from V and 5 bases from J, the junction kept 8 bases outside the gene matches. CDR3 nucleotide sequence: TGTGCCAGCAGCCCCGGGACTAGCGGGAGGGGTCGGGAGACCCAGTACTTC. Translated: CASSPGTSGRGRETQYF.

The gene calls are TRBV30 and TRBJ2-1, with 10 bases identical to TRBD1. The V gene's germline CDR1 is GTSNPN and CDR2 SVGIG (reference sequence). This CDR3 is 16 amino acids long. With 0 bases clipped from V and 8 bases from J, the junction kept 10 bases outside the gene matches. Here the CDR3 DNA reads TGTGCCTGGAGTGTACGTGGGACAGGGGACTTCCATGAGCAGTTCTTC. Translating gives CAWSVRGTGDFHEQFF.

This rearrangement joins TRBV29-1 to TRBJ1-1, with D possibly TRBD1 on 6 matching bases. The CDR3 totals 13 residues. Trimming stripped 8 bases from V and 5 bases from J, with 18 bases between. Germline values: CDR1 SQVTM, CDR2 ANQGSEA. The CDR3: CSISGQIGTEAFF. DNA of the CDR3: TGCAGCATTTCGGGACAAATTGGGACTGAAGCTTTCTTT.

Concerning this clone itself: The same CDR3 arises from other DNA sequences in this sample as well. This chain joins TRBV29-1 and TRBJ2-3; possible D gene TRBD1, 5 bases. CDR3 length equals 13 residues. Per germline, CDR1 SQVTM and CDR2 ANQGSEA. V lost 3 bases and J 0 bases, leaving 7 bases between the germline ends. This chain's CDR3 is CSVEPGSTDTQYF. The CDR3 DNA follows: TGCAGCGTTGAGCCAGGGAGCACAGATACGCAGTATTTT.

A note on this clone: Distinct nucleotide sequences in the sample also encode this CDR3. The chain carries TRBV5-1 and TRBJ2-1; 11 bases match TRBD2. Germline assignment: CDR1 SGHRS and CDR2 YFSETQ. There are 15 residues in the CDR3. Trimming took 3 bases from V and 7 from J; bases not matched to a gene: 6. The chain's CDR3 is CASSSLAGAPNEQFF. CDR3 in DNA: TGCGCCAGCAGCTCACTAGCGGGAGCCCCGAATGAGCAGTTCTTC.

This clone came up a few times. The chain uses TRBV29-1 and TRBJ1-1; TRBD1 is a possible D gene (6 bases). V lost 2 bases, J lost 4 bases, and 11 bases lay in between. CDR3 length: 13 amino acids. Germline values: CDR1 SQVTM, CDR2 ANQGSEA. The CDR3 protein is CSVERGGGTEAFF. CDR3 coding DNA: TGCAGCGTTGAACGGGGAGGGGGCACTGAAGCTTTCTTT. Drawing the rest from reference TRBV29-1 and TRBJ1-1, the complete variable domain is SAVISQKPSRDICQRGTSLTIQCQVDSQVTMMFWYRQQPGQSLTLIATANQGSEATYESGFVIDKFPISRPNLTFSTLTVSNMSPEDSSIYLCSVERGGGTEAFFGQGTRLTVV.

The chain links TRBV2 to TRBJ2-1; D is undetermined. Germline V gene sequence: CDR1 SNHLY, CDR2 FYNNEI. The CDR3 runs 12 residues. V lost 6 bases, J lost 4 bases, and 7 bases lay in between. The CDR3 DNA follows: TGTGCCAGCAGCCCCATTTACAATGAGCAGTTCTTC. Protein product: CASSPIYNEQFF.

The CDR3 here is CASSFYDRASNQPQHF. CDR3 in DNA: TGTGCCAGCAGTTTTTATGACAGGGCTAGCAATCAGCCCCAGCATTTT. The rearrangement joins TRBV28 to TRBJ1-5; 7 nucleotides line up with TRBD1. CDR1 and CDR2 (germline): MDHEN, SYDVKM. Trimming removed 3 bases from V and 0 bases from J; junction bases left unmatched: 5. The CDR3 runs 16 residues.

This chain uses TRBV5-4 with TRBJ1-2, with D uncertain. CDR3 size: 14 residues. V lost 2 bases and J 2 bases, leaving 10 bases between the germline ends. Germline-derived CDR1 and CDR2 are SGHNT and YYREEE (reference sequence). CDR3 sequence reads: CASSLSGVNYGYTF. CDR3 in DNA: TGTGCCAGCAGCTTATCTGGCGTCAACTATGGCTACACCTTC. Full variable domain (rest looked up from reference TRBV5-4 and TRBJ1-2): ETGVTQSPTHLIKTRGQQVTLRCSSQSGHNTVSWYQQALGQGPQFIFQYYREEENGRGNFPPRFSGLQFPNYSSELNVNALELDDSALYLCASSLSGVNYGYTFGSGTRLTVV.

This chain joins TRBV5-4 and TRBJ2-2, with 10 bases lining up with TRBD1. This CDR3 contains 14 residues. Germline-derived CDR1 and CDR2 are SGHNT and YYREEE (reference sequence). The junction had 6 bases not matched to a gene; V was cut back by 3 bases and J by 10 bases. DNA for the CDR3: TGTGCCAGCAGCTGGTCCGGGACAGGGGTGGAGCTGTTTTTT. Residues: CASSWSGTGVELFF. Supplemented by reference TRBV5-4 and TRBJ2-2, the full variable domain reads ETGVTQSPTHLIKTRGQQVTLRCSSQSGHNTVSWYQQALGQGPQFIFQYYREEENGRGNFPPRFSGLQFPNYSSELNVNALELDDSALYLCASSWSGTGVELFFGEGSRLTVL.

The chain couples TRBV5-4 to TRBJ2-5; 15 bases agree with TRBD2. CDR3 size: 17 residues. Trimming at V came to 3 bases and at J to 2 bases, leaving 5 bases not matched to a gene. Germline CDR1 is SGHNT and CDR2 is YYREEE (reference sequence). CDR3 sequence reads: CASSYGTSGRTQETQYF. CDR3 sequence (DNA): TGTGCCAGCAGCTATGGGACTAGCGGGAGGACTCAAGAGACCCAGTACTTC. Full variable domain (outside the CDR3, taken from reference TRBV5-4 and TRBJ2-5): ETGVTQSPTHLIKTRGQQVTLRCSSQSGHNTVSWYQQALGQGPQFIFQYYREEENGRGNFPPRFSGLQFPNYSSELNVNALELDDSALYLCASSYGTSGRTQETQYFGPGTRLLVL.

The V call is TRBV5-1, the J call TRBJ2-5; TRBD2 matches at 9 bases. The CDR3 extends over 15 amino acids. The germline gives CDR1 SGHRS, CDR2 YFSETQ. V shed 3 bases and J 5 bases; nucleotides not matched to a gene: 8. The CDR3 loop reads CASSWYSGSTETQYF. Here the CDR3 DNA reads TGCGCCAGCAGCTGGTATAGCGGGAGCACGGAGACCCAGTACTTC.

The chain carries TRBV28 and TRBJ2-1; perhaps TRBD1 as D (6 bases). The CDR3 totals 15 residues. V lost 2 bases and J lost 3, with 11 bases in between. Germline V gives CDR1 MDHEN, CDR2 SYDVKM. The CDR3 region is CASSLEQGNYNEQFF. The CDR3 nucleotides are TGTGCCAGCAGTTTAGAACAGGGTAACTACAATGAGCAGTTCTTC.

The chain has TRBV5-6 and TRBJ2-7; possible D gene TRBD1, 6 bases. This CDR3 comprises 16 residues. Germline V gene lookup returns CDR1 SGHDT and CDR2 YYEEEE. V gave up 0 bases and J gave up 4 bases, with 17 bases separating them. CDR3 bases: TGTGCCAGCAGCTTGGCCCGGGACACCCGACGGTACGAGCAGTACTTC. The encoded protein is CASSLARDTRRYEQYF. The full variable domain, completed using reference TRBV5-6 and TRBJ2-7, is DAGVTQSPTHLIKTRGQQVTLRCSPKSGHDTVSWYQQALGQGPQFIFQYYEEEERQRGNFPDRFSGHQFPNYSSELNVNALLLGDSALYLCASSLARDTRRYEQYFGPGTRLTVT.

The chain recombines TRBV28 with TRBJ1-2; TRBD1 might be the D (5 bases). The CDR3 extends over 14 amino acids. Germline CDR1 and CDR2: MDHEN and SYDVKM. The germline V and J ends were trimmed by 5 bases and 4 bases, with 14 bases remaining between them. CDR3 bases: TGTGCCAGCAGTCCCGGGACTACGACCTATGGCTACACCTTC. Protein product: CASSPGTTTYGYTF.

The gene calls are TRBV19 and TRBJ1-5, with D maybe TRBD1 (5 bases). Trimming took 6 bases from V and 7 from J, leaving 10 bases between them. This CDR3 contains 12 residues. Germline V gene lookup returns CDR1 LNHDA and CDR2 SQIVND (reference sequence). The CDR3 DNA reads TGTGCCAGTAGCGGGGCCGGGCAGCCCCAGCATTTT. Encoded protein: CASSGAGQPQHF.